The 27 T cell receptor beta chains presented below share a single source sample, sequenced in a study of T cells in women clearing cervical HPV infection. Libraries were prepared by immunoSEQ multiplex PCR; TCRdb keeps only in-frame clonotypes and omits some of them. The clone table shows about 48,000 clones, with the ten largest holding around 1.6%. The sequencing sample was made of blood buffy coat. The receptors originated from a woman aged 18 to 69 with a cervical HPV16 infection that either progressed to CIN3+ or cleared (not recorded which).

Notes on this clone: The read ends 3 residues shy of where the CDR3 ends; the end is completed using the germline J gene. The chain couples TRBV2 to TRBJ1-2, with D possibly TRBD1 on 6 matching bases. The CDR3 extends over 17 amino acids. In germline, CDR1 is SNHLY, CDR2 FYNNEI. CDR3 region: CASSGWVGGGETGGYTF. Partial CDR3 DNA: TGTGCCAGCAGTGGATGGGTCGGAGGGGGGGAGACCGGCGGC.

A word on this clone: Read data end 3 residues before the CDR3 end; the end is taken from the germline J gene. The genes are TRBV20-1 and TRBJ2-3, with 10 bases matching TRBD2. Germline CDR1 reads DFQATT; CDR2 reads SNEGSKA (reference sequence). After removal of 3 bases from V and 2 bases from J, the junction contained 8 bases not matched to a gene. The CDR3 sequence is 16 residues long. CDR3 sequence reads: CSASIAGGGSTDTQYF. CDR3 bases read: TGCAGTGCTAGCATAGCGGGGGGCGGATCCACAGATACG.

On this clone: The read falls 3 residues short of the CDR3 end, and the missing part is taken from the germline J gene. The gene calls are TRBV7-2 and TRBJ2-5, with 7 nucleotides matching TRBD2. The germline V gene encodes CDR1 SGHTA and CDR2 FQGNSA. V lost 3 bases to trimming and J lost 5 bases; unmatched junction nucleotides: 6. The CDR3 sequence is 14 residues long. CDR3 bases read: TGTGCCAGCAGCTTGGGGGGGATTATGGAGACC. Its translation is CASSLGGIMET. The entire CDR3 reads CASSLGGIMETQYF.

In regard to this clone: Read sequence stops 3 residues before the CDR3 end, and the germline J gene provides the missing end. V usage is TRBV7-9 and J usage is TRBJ2-3; perhaps D is TRBD1 or TRBD2 (6 bases each). Trimming stripped 5 bases from V and 3 bases from J, with 9 bases between. CDR1 is SEHNR and CDR2 is FQNEAQ in the germline V gene (reference sequence). The CDR3 sequence is 13 residues long. CDR3: CASSRGRTDTQYF. The sequenced part of the CDR3 DNA is TGTGCCAGCAGCAGGGGGAGGACAGATACG.

Points on this clone: The read is 3 residues too short to cover the CDR3 end, so that end is filled in from the germline J gene. This rearrangement joins TRBV20-1 to TRBJ2-5; 8 nucleotides line up with TRBD2. Per the germline V gene, CDR1 is DFQATT and CDR2 is SNEGSKA (reference sequence). The J segment lost 0 bases and the V segment lost 5 bases, leaving 11 bases of the junction unmatched. This CDR3 contains 16 residues. Incomplete CDR3 DNA: TGCAGTGCTCGGCGACTAGCGCAAACGTACCAAGAGACC. As protein: CSARRLAQTYQET. In full, the CDR3 is CSARRLAQTYQETQYF.

On this clone itself: The read gets to within 3 residues of the CDR3 end, and the germline J gene fills in the rest. The rearrangement links TRBV10-1 to TRBJ2-3, with D unresolved. The CDR3 loop spans 12 amino acids. The V gene's germline CDR1 is WNHNN and CDR2 SYGVQD (reference sequence). The V and J ends lost 6 bases and 5 bases respectively, with 9 bases between them. The sequenced part of the CDR3 DNA is TGCGCCAGCAGCAGTAGCCGAGATACG. Its translation is CASSSSRDT. The whole CDR3 protein is CASSSSRDTQYF.

The covered CDR3 bases are TGTGCCTGGAGGAACCTAGCGGGGTACCAAGAGACC. Translating it yields CAWRNLAGYQET. In full, the CDR3 reads CAWRNLAGYQETQYF. The chain has TRBV30 and TRBJ2-5, with 9 bases that match TRBD2. The read comes to an end 3 residues before the CDR3 does, leaving the germline J gene to fill in the end. V shed 3 bases and J 0 bases; nucleotides not matched to a gene: 5. The CDR3 is 15 residues long. The germline gives CDR1 GTSNPN, CDR2 SVGIG (reference sequence).

A word on this clone: The CDR3 is cut off 3 residues early in the read; its end comes from the germline J gene. The chain carries TRBV12-3 or TRBV12-4 and TRBJ2-7, with D perhaps matching TRBD1 (5 bases). V was shortened by 10 bases and J by 3 bases, with 16 bases between the two germline ends. CDR3 length equals 13 residues. The sequenced CDR3 bases are TGTGCCACCGCCCGCATGACAGACTACGAG. Its translation is CATARMTDYE. The whole CDR3 sequence is CATARMTDYEQYF.

Comment on this clone: The missing CDR3 end, 3 residues past where the read stops, is filled in from the germline J gene. V usage is TRBV4-1 and J usage is TRBJ2-2; D not resolved. The CDR3 is 12 residues long. The germline gives CDR1 MGHRA, CDR2 YSYEKL. V lost 5 bases to trimming and J lost 2 bases, with 3 bases between them. The CDR3 loop is CASSYNTGELFF. The CDR3 bases that were read are TGCGCCAGCAGCTATAACACCGGGGAG.

In the case of this clone: The read ends 3 residues early relative to the CDR3; the germline J gene fills the gap. The rearrangement links TRBV12-3 or TRBV12-4 to TRBJ1-3; D unclear. This CDR3 comprises 17 residues. The germline V and J ends were trimmed by 3 bases and 0 bases, with 15 bases remaining between them. The CDR3 DNA, read in part, is TGTGCCAGCAGTTTCCCACAGTCTGGGTTCTCTGGAAACACC. Its protein is CASSFPQSGFSGNT. The whole CDR3 protein is CASSFPQSGFSGNTIYF.

CDR3 DNA, as far as it was read: TGCAGTGCTATGGGACTAGCGGGATTCACAGATACG. This encodes CSAMGLAGFTDT. The whole CDR3 sequence is CSAMGLAGFTDTQYF. The chain combines TRBV20-1 with TRBJ2-3, with 13 bases fitting TRBD2. The CDR3 goes on 3 residues after the read ends, and that part is filled in from the germline J gene. This CDR3 has 15 amino acids. J lost 2 bases, V lost 4 bases, and 3 bases had no gene match. Looked up from germline, CDR1 is DFQATT and CDR2 is SNEGSKA (reference sequence).

On this clone itself: The read terminates 3 residues ahead of where the CDR3 ends, so the germline J gene completes it. This sequence joins TRBV5-1 and TRBJ1-1; the D is unclear. V was pared by 2 bases and J by 0 bases, with 5 bases between. Germline lookup yields CDR1 SGHRS and CDR2 YFSETQ. The CDR3 has 13 amino acids. CDR3 protein: CASSFKVNTEAFF. The DNA read from the CDR3 is TGCGCCAGCAGCTTTAAGGTGAACACTGAA. Complete variable domain (other parts from reference TRBV5-1 and TRBJ1-1): KAGVTQTPRYLIKTRGQQVTLSCSPISGHRSVSWYQQTPGQGLQFLFEYFSETQRNKGNFPGRFSGRQFSNSRSEMNVSTLELGDSALYLCASSFKVNTEAFFGQGTRLTVV.

Turning to this clone: From the germline J gene comes the end of the CDR3, since the read stops 3 residues before it. The rearrangement joins TRBV29-1 to TRBJ2-1; D is perhaps TRBD1 (5 bases). The CDR3 has 12 amino acids. The V and J ends lost 8 bases and 6 bases respectively, with 14 bases between them. Per the germline V gene, CDR1 is SQVTM and CDR2 is ANQGSEA. The sequenced part of the CDR3 DNA is TGCAGCCTTACGTGGGGCGCCAATGAG. The encoded protein is CSLTWGANE. The whole CDR3 protein reads CSLTWGANEQFF.

To note about this clone: The CDR3 is cut off 3 residues early in the read; its end comes from the germline J gene. This sequence joins TRBV20-1 and TRBJ1-5; D is undetermined. Trimming took off 4 bases at V and 5 bases at J, with 12 bases between the two ends. This CDR3 is built from 13 residues. From germline, CDR1 is DFQATT and CDR2 SNEGSKA (reference sequence). CDR3 sequence: CSAIGLTHQPQHF. The sequenced CDR3 bases are TGCAGTGCTATCGGACTGACCCATCAGCCC.

Regarding this clone: Read coverage stops 3 residues before the CDR3 terminus; the germline J gene supplies the remainder. This chain connects TRBV18 to TRBJ1-2, with unresolved D. This CDR3 has 14 amino acids. The V gene's germline CDR1 is KGHSH and CDR2 LQKENI. V lost 2 bases to trimming and J lost 4 bases, with 11 bases between them. CDR3 region: CASSPVQTVYGYTF. The part of the CDR3 DNA that was read is TGTGCCAGCTCACCAGTACAGACGGTCTATGGC. The whole variable domain, remainder taken from reference TRBV18 and TRBJ1-2, is NAGVMQNPRHLVRRRGQEARLRCSPMKGHSHVYWYRQLPEEGLKFMVYLQKENIIDESGMPKERFSAEFPKEGPSILRIQQVVRGDSAAYFCASSPVQTVYGYTFGSGTRLTVV.

In the case of this clone: The CDR3 extends 3 residues past the end of the read, so its final part is completed from the germline J gene. The genes are TRBV7-3 and TRBJ2-3; 12 bases agree with TRBD2. The CDR3 spans 17 residues. V lost 0 bases to trimming and J lost 5 bases; unmatched junction nucleotides: 6. Germline assignment: CDR1 SGHTA and CDR2 FQGTGA. The CDR3 sequence is CASSLTPGLAGRDTQYF. The sequenced part of the CDR3 DNA is TGTGCCAGCAGCTTAACTCCCGGACTAGCGGGGAGAGATACG.

A word on this clone: The sequenced fragment ends 3 residues before the CDR3 boundary, so the rest is inferred from the germline J gene. J is TRBJ2-3 and V is TRBV29-1; D possibly corresponds to TRBD1 (5 bases). Trimming removed 7 bases at V and 8 bases at J, with 25 bases between. Per germline, CDR1 SQVTM and CDR2 ANQGSEA. The CDR3 is made up of 15 amino acids. CDR3 DNA, as far as it was read: TGCAGCGCCATTCAAGGGGTAGCTCGGAGTGGTACG. Protein product: CSAIQGVARSGT. The entire CDR3 protein reads CSAIQGVARSGTQYF.

About this clone itself: The CDR3 is cut off 3 residues early in the read; its end comes from the germline J gene. The chain links TRBV7-9 to TRBJ1-2; D uncertain. The CDR3 sequence is 14 residues long. The germline V gene has CDR1 SEHNR and CDR2 FQNEAQ (reference sequence). The CDR3 DNA, read in part, is TGTGCCAGCAGCGACAACAGTAAGGGTGACGGC. Its protein is CASSDNSKGDG. In full, the CDR3 is CASSDNSKGDGYTF. Looking up the rest from reference TRBV7-9 and TRBJ1-2 gives the full variable domain: DTGVSQNPRHKITKRGQNVTFRCDPISEHNRLYWYRQTLGQGPEFLTYFQNEAQLEKSRLLSDRFSAERPKGSFSTLEIQRTEQGDSAMYLCASSDNSKGDGYTFGSGTRLTVV.

Of note for this clone: The read comes to an end 3 residues before the CDR3 does, leaving the germline J gene to fill in the end. V usage is TRBV18 and J usage is TRBJ1-6, with D uncertain. CDR3 length equals 12 residues. Germline loops: CDR1 KGHSH, CDR2 LQKENI. Trimming shortened V by 5 bases and J by 7 bases, and 6 bases separated the two germline ends. The CDR3 DNA, read in part, is TGTGCCAGCTCATCGTCGAATTCACCC. Amino acids: CASSSSNSP. The CDR3, in full, reads CASSSSNSPLHF. Based on the CDR3 plus reference TRBV18 and TRBJ1-6, the full variable domain is NAGVMQNPRHLVRRRGQEARLRCSPMKGHSHVYWYRQLPEEGLKFMVYLQKENIIDESGMPKERFSAEFPKEGPSILRIQQVVRGDSAAYFCASSSSNSPLHFGNGTRLTVT.

As concerns this clone: The observed sequence ends 3 residues before the CDR3 terminus, with the missing tail filled in from the germline J gene. This sequence joins TRBV29-1 and TRBJ2-7; 8 nucleotides align to TRBD1. Germline values: CDR1 SQVTM, CDR2 ANQGSEA. This CDR3 has 12 amino acids. V shed 6 bases and J 3 bases; nucleotides not matched to a gene: 4. The CDR3 reads CSVPGQGYEQYF. Incomplete CDR3 DNA: TGCAGCGTCCCCGGACAGGGCTACGAG.

CDR3 loop: CASSILAGGNEQFF. Partial CDR3 DNA: TGTGCCAGTAGTATTCTCGCAGGGGGGAATGAG. J is TRBJ2-1 and V is TRBV19, with D possibly TRBD1 on 7 matching bases. The missing CDR3 end, 3 residues past where the read stops, is filled in from the germline J gene. V dropped 3 bases and J dropped 7 bases, with 13 bases sitting between them. Germline lookup yields CDR1 LNHDA and CDR2 SQIVND (reference sequence). CDR3 length: 14 amino acids.

On this clone itself: Sequencing ends 3 residues short of the CDR3 end; the germline J gene provides the rest. The chain uses TRBV6-1 and TRBJ2-7, with D maybe TRBD2 (5 bases). Germline loops: CDR1 MNHNS, CDR2 SASEGT. The ends were cut back, 1 base at V and 0 bases at J, with 13 bases in the middle. The length of the CDR3 is 16 residues. CDR3 bases read: TGTGCCAGCAGTGAAGGGCCAGCGGTGAGCTCCTACGAG. This gives the protein CASSEGPAVSSYE. The entire CDR3 protein is CASSEGPAVSSYEQYF.

On this clone: The read ends 3 residues before the CDR3 terminus; that terminus is restored from the germline J gene. V is TRBV6-4 and J is TRBJ1-2, with a tentative D call TRBD1 (6 bases). The CDR3 runs to 15 residues. Germline lookup yields CDR1 MRHNA and CDR2 SNTAGT. The CDR3 here is CASSEGFRGIRGYTF. CDR3 bases read: TGTGCCAGCAGTGAAGGTTTCAGGGGTATCAGAGGC.

About this clone itself: The read halts 3 residues ahead of the CDR3 end, with the missing end drawn from the germline J gene. The gene calls are TRBV5-4 and TRBJ2-7; possible D gene TRBD1, 6 bases. Trimming cost V 0 bases and J 5 bases, with 12 bases left between them. The length of the CDR3 is 14 residues. CDR1 is SGHNT and CDR2 is YYREEE in the germline V gene (reference sequence). Partial CDR3 DNA: TGTGCCAGCAGCTTGGAGTACAGGGACCACGAG. This sequence encodes CASSLEYRDHE. The complete CDR3 sequence is CASSLEYRDHEQYF.

Regarding this clone: The read comes to an end 3 residues before the CDR3 does, leaving the germline J gene to fill in the end. This rearrangement joins TRBV19 to TRBJ2-2; 7 bases are a match to TRBD1. Trimming removed 5 bases from V and 0 bases from J; junction bases left unmatched: 3. Germline V lookup: CDR1 LNHDA, CDR2 SQIVND (reference sequence). The CDR3 has 15 residues. The CDR3 here is CASSVGTANTGELFF. Partial CDR3 DNA: TGTGCCAGTAGTGTCGGGACAGCGAACACCGGGGAG.

Worth noting for this clone: The CDR3 end falls 3 residues outside the read, so it is completed with the germline J gene. The chain has TRBV2 and TRBJ2-2; D may correspond to TRBD1 or TRBD2 (5 bases each). Trimming removed 3 bases from V and 0 bases from J, with 14 bases in between. CDR3 length equals 17 residues. Germline values: CDR1 SNHLY, CDR2 FYNNEI. The covered CDR3 bases are TGTGCCAGCAGTGATCGGTTGAGGGGTTCGAACACCGGGGAG. Translated: CASSDRLRGSNTGE. The whole CDR3 protein reads CASSDRLRGSNTGELFF.

Comments on this clone: The CDR3 is cut off 3 residues early in the read; its end comes from the germline J gene. The chain joins TRBV5-4 to TRBJ1-2; possibly TRBD1 for D (5 bases). CDR3 length: 16 amino acids. Between the trimmed V and J ends, which lost 0 bases and 4 bases, there was a span of 16 bases. Germline V gene data show CDR1 as SGHNT and CDR2 as YYREEE (reference sequence). The CDR3 region is CASSLESDTTLYGYTF. CDR3 bases read: TGTGCCAGCAGCTTGGAGTCGGACACAACCCTCTATGGC.